This T cell receptor beta chain derives from a study of PD-1 blockade in classical Hodgkin lymphoma. Findings of the study overall: Those starting nivolumab under 1 year post-ASCT were excluded. The study found that TCR diversity rose significantly by C4D1 in CD4+ but not CD8+ cells. In newly diagnosed patients, baseline TCR diversity was reportedly below that of healthy donors. Repertoire differences lack defined causes, possibly disease activity or prior therapy.

TCRdb keeps only in-frame clones here, not all; method: immunoSEQ multiplex PCR. This sample yields 100,000 or so clones, of which more than 85% are seen a single time; roughly 2.1% belongs to the top ten. As concerns this clone: Its cognate antigen is unknown.

Time point described: cycle 4 day 1 (C4D1), after less than 7 weeks of nivolumab. With no exception, relapse followed autologous stem cell transplantation in all patients, and brentuximab vedotin exposure varied. The material sequenced was peripheral blood mononuclear cells (PBMCs), taken before the fourth cycle of nivolumab. The TCR comes from a human donor with classical Hodgkin lymphoma.

As DNA, the CDR3 is TGCGCCAGCAGCCAAGTTTCCCAGGGGGCGTACGAGCAGTACTTC. It yields the protein CASSQVSQGAYEQYF. V usage is TRBV4-1 and J usage is TRBJ2-7, with 8 bases lining up with TRBD1. This CDR3 comprises 15 residues. Germline V gene lookup returns CDR1 MGHRA and CDR2 YSYEKL. J lost 4 bases, V lost 1 base, and 6 bases had no gene match.